Listed here are 11 T cell receptor beta chains from one sample, sequenced in a study of cytomegalovirus exposure and HLA in healthy donors. Primers for the PCR totalled 60 Vbeta and 13 Jbeta. Clones were read by immunoSEQ multiplex PCR, and TCRdb kept only the in-frame ones, dropping some. This sample yields tens of thousands of clones, of which over 60% are seen a single time; approximately 3.5% belongs to the top ten. Sequenced input: PBMCs. All receptors come from a man aged 40-49 years in good health and CMV-seronegative.

The CDR3 region is CASSQVLVETQYF. CDR3 coding DNA: TGCGCCAGCAGCCAAGTGCTAGTTGAGACCCAGTACTTC. The chain links TRBV4-1 to TRBJ2-5, with D unclear. Germline CDR1 is MGHRA and CDR2 is YSYEKL. With 1 base removed from V and 5 bases from J, the gap between germline ends came to 8 bases. The CDR3 runs 13 residues.

The V gene is TRBV9, the J gene TRBJ1-1; 10 bases fit TRBD1. With 4 bases clipped from V and 5 bases from J, the junction kept 8 bases outside the gene matches. The CDR3 runs to 15 residues. Germline loops: CDR1 SGDLS, CDR2 YYNGEE. CDR3 sequence: CASSPRQGAGTEAFF. CDR3 nucleotide sequence: TGTGCCAGCAGCCCCAGACAGGGGGCGGGTACTGAAGCTTTCTTT.

The chain combines TRBV28 with TRBJ2-2; D ambiguous. Germline assignment: CDR1 MDHEN and CDR2 SYDVKM. The CDR3 contains 16 residues. Trimming shortened V by 3 bases and J by 2 bases, and 13 bases separated the two germline ends. CDR3 DNA: TGTGCCAGCAGTTTGTCAGGATTGGGTAACACCGGGGAGCTGTTTTTT. As protein: CASSLSGLGNTGELFF. The complete variable domain, with remaining parts taken from reference TRBV28 and TRBJ2-2, reads DVKVTQSSRYLVKRTGEKVFLECVQDMDHENMFWYRQDPGLGLRLIYFSYDVKMKEKGDIPEGYSVSREKKERFSLILESASTNQTSMYLCASSLSGLGNTGELFFGEGSRLTVL.

V usage is TRBV7-3 and J usage is TRBJ1-5, with D perhaps matching TRBD1 (5 bases). In germline, CDR1 is SGHTA, CDR2 FQGTGA. The CDR3 contains 13 residues. The V end was cut by 1 base, the J end by 5 bases, with 6 bases between. CDR3 residues: CASSLRGDQPQHF. The CDR3, as DNA: TGTGCCAGCAGCTTAAGGGGGGATCAGCCCCAGCATTTT.

This sequence joins TRBV6-5 and TRBJ1-5; 7 bases align to TRBD1. The CDR3 consists of 14 residues. Losses at the gene ends were 5 bases for V and 2 bases for J; bases not matched to a gene: 3. CDR1 MNHEY and CDR2 SVGAGI come from the germline V gene. The CDR3 coding sequence is TGTGCCAGCAGTACCGGGACAGGCAATCAGCCCCAGCATTTT. Protein product: CASSTGTGNQPQHF.

This clone showed up just a few times. The chain is built from TRBV10-2 and TRBJ1-2; tentatively, D is TRBD1 (6 bases). This CDR3 has 16 residues. Germline V gene sequence: CDR1 WSHSY, CDR2 SAAADI. Deletions cut 0 bases from V and 1 base from J, with 12 bases between. CDR3 nucleotide sequence: TGCGCCAGCAGTGAGTCGGCTACAGGGAGTAACTATGGCTACACCTTC. It codes for CASSESATGSNYGYTF.

In this sample, this clone turned up once. V usage is TRBV18 and J usage is TRBJ2-7; TRBD1 agrees at 9 bases. V was clipped by 3 bases and J by 3 bases; unmatched bases: 6. The CDR3 contains 15 residues. Germline CDR1 KGHSH, CDR2 LQKENI. Written as DNA, the CDR3 is TGTGCCAGCTCACCCACCGGGACAGGGTTCTACGAGCAGTACTTC. This sequence encodes CASSPTGTGFYEQYF.

This chain joins TRBV7-2 and TRBJ2-3, with 7 bases identical to TRBD1. The trim removed 2 bases at V and 1 base at J, leaving 9 bases unmatched. Germline loops: CDR1 SGHTA, CDR2 FQGNSA. This CDR3 is built from 17 residues. The CDR3 DNA is TGTGCCAGCAGCTTAATCGTCCGGGACAGAGGCACAGATACGCAGTATTTT. Residues: CASSLIVRDRGTDTQYF.

There are a few counts of this clone. The CDR3 here is CASSLRGNGYTF. DNA for the CDR3: TGTGCCAGCAGCTTGCGGGGAAATGGCTACACCTTC. The chain recombines TRBV5-8 with TRBJ1-2; D call uncertain. The V end was cut by 1 base, the J end by 6 bases, with 7 bases between. Per germline, CDR1 SGHTS and CDR2 YDEGEE. This CDR3 is built from 12 residues.

The V gene is TRBV12-5, the J gene TRBJ2-5, with 8 nucleotides matching TRBD2. Germline trimming cut 6 bases from V and 2 bases from J; bases unmatched to any gene: 5. The CDR3 covers 14 residues. Germline CDR1 LGHNT, CDR2 FRNRAP. The CDR3 loop is CASGSGGPQETQYF. CDR3 nucleotides: TGTGCTAGTGGCTCGGGGGGGCCACAAGAGACCCAGTACTTC.

The chain uses TRBV6-1 and TRBJ2-3, with 9 bases that match TRBD1. The CDR3 spans 15 residues. Trimming cost V 5 bases and J 5 bases; bases outside gene matches: 8. The V gene's germline CDR1 is MNHNS and CDR2 SASEGT. The CDR3 DNA reads as TGTGCCAGCAGTACCGGGACAGGGTTATTAGATACGCAGTATTTT. This codes for CASSTGTGLLDTQYF.